This T cell receptor (beta chain) was obtained from a study of blood T cell repertoires in COVID-19. TCRdb keeps only in-frame clones here, not all; method: immunoSEQ multiplex PCR. This table has 20,000 to 25,000 clones, about three quarters appearing once. Germline loops: CDR1 SGHAT, CDR2 FQNNGV. This CDR3 comprises 13 residues. Trimming removed 10 bases at V and 8 bases at J, with 18 bases between. The sequenced sample was peripheral blood. The chain recombines TRBV11-2 with TRBJ2-1; TRBD1 is a possible D gene (6 bases). This TCR was sampled from a man between 60 and 75 years old with active COVID-19. In DNA, the CDR3 is TGTGCCACCAGACCCAGGGGTTCGTATGAGCAGTTCTTC. Translation: CATRPRGSYEQFF.